Listed below are T cell receptor beta chains from one sample, sequenced in a study of regulatory T cells in long-lasting Graves disease. TCRdb passed the multiplex PCR reads through MiXCR, listing each CDR3 protein once. The sample contains 530,000 or so distinct CDR3 sequences, about 13% of which appear only once. The sample also formed part of further work on T cells in Graves' hyperthyroidism and ophthalmopathy.

This material consisted of peripheral blood mononuclear cells (PBMCs), taken at new diagnosis, from a patient treated with antithyroid drugs. The source of these receptors is a man aged 25-45 years with Graves disease. Both conserved end residues are part of each CDR3. D genes are given only for firm matches. Where a row states a size, it is once, few, many or the class of an expanded clone; other rows omit it.

V gene,D gene,clone size,J gene,CDR3 protein,CDR3 DNA
TRBV27,-,many,TRBJ2-3,CASSSLRAGTDTQYF,TGTGCCAGCAGTAGCCTTAGGGCCGGCACAGATACGCAGTATTTT
TRBV9,-,-,TRBJ1-5,CASSVSGSSTDTQHF,TGTGCCAGCAGCGTAAGCGGATCATCCACAGATACGCAGCATTTT
TRBV18,-,many,TRBJ2-3,CASSPDSIGTDTQYF,TGTGCCAGCTCACCGGACAGTATAGGCACAGATACGCAGTATTTT
TRBV28,TRBD1,many,TRBJ2-7,CASSTFRDRGSEQYF,TGTGCCAGCAGTACTTTCCGGGACAGGGGGTCCGAGCAGTACTTC
TRBV28,-,many,TRBJ2-7,CASSLYPSADEQYF,TGTGCCAGCAGTTTATATCCTAGCGCTGACGAGCAGTACTTC
TRBV6-1,-,few,TRBJ1-1,CASRYKTLNTEAFF,TGTGCCAGCAGGTATAAGACATTGAACACTGAAGCTTTCTTT
TRBV3-1,-,many,TRBJ2-1,CASSRGLYNEQFF,TGTGCCAGCAGCCGAGGCCTCTACAATGAGCAGTTCTTC
TRBV7-2,-,many,TRBJ2-7,CASSLPKDGTQSSYEQYF,TGTGCCAGCAGCTTACCTAAGGATGGGACACAGAGCTCCTACGAGCAGTACTTC
TRBV30,TRBD2,-,TRBJ2-1,CAWTRASGRGEQFF,TGTGCCTGGACACGGGCTAGCGGGAGGGGTGAGCAGTTCTTC
TRBV5-1,-,-,TRBJ1-2,CASSVGGLDSGYTF,TGCGCCAGCAGCGTCGGAGGGTTGGACTCCGGCTACACCTTC
TRBV7-8,-,many,TRBJ2-3,CASNRRGTDTQYF,TGTGCCAGCAACCGACGCGGCACAGATACGCAGTATTTT
TRBV4-1,-,-,TRBJ1-5,CASSQVAGQPQHF,TGCGCCAGCAGCCAAGTAGCCGGTCAGCCCCAGCATTTT
TRBV9,TRBD1,many,TRBJ1-5,CASSVEGASQPQHF,TGTGCCAGCAGCGTAGAGGGGGCTAGTCAGCCCCAGCATTTT
TRBV27,TRBD2,-,TRBJ2-7,CASRRGLAGNEQYF,TGTGCCAGCAGGAGGGGCCTAGCGGGAAACGAGCAGTACTTC
TRBV12-3/TRBV12-4,-,few,TRBJ2-1,CTSSPRTTSYNEQFF,TGTACCAGCAGTCCACGGACTACCTCCTACAATGAGCAGTTCTTC
TRBV3-1,-,few,TRBJ2-7,CASSQVHQGPYEQYF,TGTGCCAGCAGCCAAGTTCATCAGGGCCCCTACGAGCAGTACTTC
TRBV11-2,TRBD2,many,TRBJ2-3,CASSTSGSWTDTQYF,TGTGCCAGCAGCACTAGCGGGAGTTGGACAGATACGCAGTATTTT
TRBV27,-,many,TRBJ2-7,CASSFSGFGYEQYF,TGTGCCAGCAGTTTCTCGGGGTTTGGGTACGAGCAGTACTTC
TRBV10-3,-,many,TRBJ2-1,CAISEGELTQGKQFF,TGTGCCATCAGTGAGGGGGAACTAACCCAAGGAAAGCAGTTCTTC
TRBV5-1,-,many,TRBJ1-5,CASSPDSSNQPQHF,TGCGCCAGCAGCCCGGACAGTAGCAATCAGCCCCAGCATTTT
TRBV3-1,TRBD2,few,TRBJ2-1,CASSQAPSGFYNEQFF,TGTGCCAGCAGCCAAGCCCCTAGCGGGTTCTACAATGAGCAGTTCTTC
TRBV5-4,TRBD2,few,TRBJ2-3,CASSPGGAEPTDTQYF,TGTGCCAGCAGCCCGGGGGGGGCAGAACCCACAGATACGCAGTATTTT
TRBV27,TRBD1,many,TRBJ1-1,CASSLDRGRGYNTEAFF,TGTGCCAGCAGTTTGGACAGGGGGCGAGGATATAACACTGAAGCTTTCTTT